This T cell receptor (beta chain) was sequenced for a study of blood T cell repertoires in COVID-19. Across the whole study: Italy, Spain and the United States were the sources of the convalescent and acute COVID-19 samples. In each case, the material was cDNA or gDNA derived from T cells, B-cell-depleted T cells, or PBMCs.

Germline CDR1 and CDR2: SQVTM and ANQGSEA. The CDR3 is 11 residues long. The V end was cut by 5 bases, the J end by 4 bases, with 8 bases between. Authors' data handling: Amplifying reference gene primers gave estimates of nucleated cell counts. Clones were sequenced by immunoSEQ multiplex PCR, and TCRdb holds only the in-frame ones, with some missing. V and J calls and clone size are copied from that table; D and trimming were computed from the DNA. Of 200,000 to 300,000 clones listed, around 85% are singletons. The sample was peripheral blood. The rearrangement links TRBV29-1 to TRBJ1-2; D not certain. The clonotype originates from a woman of 80 years or more with acute or convalescent COVID-19. CDR3 in DNA: TGCAGCGTTTCCTGGGCCTATGGCTACACCTTC. Amino acid sequence: CSVSWAYGYTF.